This T cell receptor beta chain was sequenced in a study of cytomegalovirus exposure and HLA in healthy donors. This clone was counted a few times. Its antigen is currently unknown. Germline lookup yields CDR1 SGHAT and CDR2 FQNNGV. This CDR3 is 13 amino acids long. Trimming left V 4 bases short and J 2 bases short, with 6 bases between. Sequenced by immunoSEQ multiplex PCR; TCRdb stores in-frame clones only, minus some. In the table there are under 250,000 clones, about 93% of which are singletons. Study conclusions and caveats: Reportedly, cytomegalovirus status was diagnosed with high sensitivity and specificity. There were 164 TCR beta chains listed as cytomegalovirus-associated.

The chain carries TRBV11-2 and TRBJ2-1; D is uncertain. The specimen sequenced was PBMCs. The clonotype originates from a woman aged 18-30 years in good health and CMV-seronegative. CDR3: CASSSFTYNEQFF. The CDR3 nucleotides are TGTGCCAGCAGCTCCTTTACCTACAATGAGCAGTTCTTC. Full variable domain (rest looked up from reference TRBV11-2 and TRBJ2-1): EAGVAQSPRYKIIEKRQSVAFWCNPISGHATLYWYQQILGQGPKLLIQFQNNGVVDDSQLPKDRFSAERLKGVDSTLKIQPAKLEDSAVYLCASSSFTYNEQFFGPGTRLTVL.